This T cell receptor beta chain was sequenced in a study of CD8 T cells in ankylosing spondylitis. Study conclusions and caveats: Clones tied to disease were said to be significantly enriched in matched ankylosing spondylitis synovial fluid. Existing reports had already noted some motif variants in reactive arthritis synovial fluid and blood. Fewer than 10 highly homologous variants made up a TCR beta motif that seemed to typify ankylosing spondylitis blood.

This CDR3 region has 11 residues. Germline CDR1 is MNHEY and CDR2 is SVGEGT. Trimming stripped 11 bases from V and 4 bases from J, with 10 bases between. TCR beta libraries were made by quantitative 5'-RACE with molecular barcodes. TCRdb fed the 5' RACE reads into MiXCR, producing one record per CDR3 protein. The sample holds some 400,000 distinct CDR3 sequences; about 20% are singletons and the top ten take roughly 16%. This clonotype was seen at least ten times. The target antigen is unknown. Sequencing was performed on blood, either unsorted or a sorted T cell fraction (not recorded which). The chain uses TRBV6-2 or TRBV6-3 and TRBJ2-3; D uncertain. This TCR was recovered from a male donor with ankylosing spondylitis. This chain's CDR3 is CAVRRADTQYF. CDR3 coding DNA: TGTGCCGTTCGGAGAGCAGATACGCAGTATTTT.